This T cell receptor (beta chain) derives from a study of human T cells and chemical hapten exposure. Overall study: Sensitization employed 2% DPC on about 2 cm by about 2 cm of upper inner arm skin. Each week of the approximately 26-week study, patients had diphenylcyclopropenone applied to the scalp.

This clonotype showed up many times. The CDR3 contains 16 residues. V dropped 0 bases and J dropped 2 bases, with 13 bases sitting between them. CDR1 is SGHRS and CDR2 is YFSETQ in the germline V gene. Time point: pre-sensitization, week 0. Specified treatment: therapeutic diphenylcyclopropenone sensitization with weekly scalp DPC. Sequencing started from total RNA isolated from unfractionated whole blood. Original analysis: Some 100,000 TCRs per sample was the median, with a range of roughly 23,224 to 750,000. TCRdb re-analysed the RACE reads in MiXCR, keeping a single row per CDR3 protein. TCRdb assigned the V and J calls; the authors' analysis was not used. The sample lists just under 35,000 distinct CDR3 sequences; about 9.4% were seen once.

Source: whole blood, taken in connection with sensitization to the hapten diphenylcyclopropenone (DPC). This TCR derives from a man in his fifties with alopecia areata. Some clones in this sample may be carry-over from other donors' samples. The chain carries TRBV5-1 and TRBJ2-3; D might be TRBD2 (5 bases). DNA of the CDR3: TGCGCCAGCAGCTTGGCTTCACCGGGATCCACAGATACGCAGTATTTT. It is translated as CASSLASPGSTDTQYF. Supplemented by reference TRBV5-1 and TRBJ2-3, the full variable domain reads KAGVTQTPRYLIKTRGQQVTLSCSPISGHRSVSWYQQTPGQGLQFLFEYFSETQRNKGNFPGRFSGRQFSNSRSEMNVSTLELGDSALYLCASSLASPGSTDTQYFGPGTRLTVL.